The 9 T cell receptor beta chains below were found in one sample sequenced in a study of blood T cells in healthy people across ages (dated by TCRdb to between 2014 and 2017). To prepare the library, 5' RACE was applied. Data came from an Illumina HiSeq 2500. A second PCR of roughly 7 to 12 cycles was performed with a sample-barcoded 5' primer and a J-beta primer mix. The public reads were quality trimmed at Q25 with fastp and then assembled into clones with MiXCR by TCRdb, keeping productive beta chains. Identical CDR3 protein sequences are pooled into one entry, listed with their most common genes and DNA. A total of roughly 550,000 distinct CDR3 sequences appear in this sample, around 24% of them only once. The top ten clonotypes cover 7.5% to 9% of the sample. This same sample was also taken into another study, of T cells of mothers and their children.

The sequencing input was blood. These receptors all stem from a boy younger than 18 in good health.

The chain is built from TRBV20-1 and TRBJ1-1, with a weak D call TRBD1 (5 bases). V lost 6 bases and J lost 0, with 11 bases in between. Germline CDR1 is DFQATT and CDR2 is SNEGSKA (reference sequence). This CDR3 has 13 amino acids. The CDR3 loop reads CSAGGEVNTEAFF. The DNA of the CDR3 is TGCAGTGCCGGGGGTGAGGTGAACACTGAAGCTTTCTTT.

V is TRBV12-3 or TRBV12-4 and J is TRBJ2-3, with 9 bases aligning to TRBD2. The length of the CDR3 is 18 residues. V lost 4 bases and J lost 1; bases outside the gene matches: 12. CDR3 nucleotide sequence: TGTGCCAGCAGTTCCGACCGCGCTAGCGGGGTACGCACAGATACGCAGTATTTT. Translation gives CASSSDRASGVRTDTQYF.

Points on this clonotype: A much larger clone sits a single nucleotide away, making a read error possible. The V call is TRBV6-5, the J call TRBJ1-4, with D possibly matching TRBD1 (5 bases). Germline CDR1 reads MNHEY; CDR2 reads SVGAGI. The CDR3 runs to 14 residues. CDR3 in amino acids: CASSYSDNNEKLLF. The CDR3 DNA follows: TGTGCCAGCAGTTACTCGGACAATAATGAAAAACTGCTTTTT.

This rearrangement joins TRBV20-1 to TRBJ2-7, with TRBD2 matching 11 bases. The CDR3 length is 16 residues. Germline CDR1 is DFQATT and CDR2 is SNEGSKA (reference sequence). V gave up 3 bases and J gave up 0 bases; unmatched junction bases: 7. CDR3 in amino acids: CSARELLAGDSYEQYF. CDR3 nucleotides: TGCAGTGCTAGGGAGTTACTAGCGGGGGACTCCTACGAGCAGTACTTC.

J is TRBJ1-1 and V is TRBV7-9; D is perhaps TRBD1 (5 bases). V gave up 6 bases and J gave up 2 bases, with 13 bases separating them. This CDR3 has 14 residues. Germline CDR1 and CDR2: SEHNR and FQNEAQ (reference sequence). DNA for the CDR3: TGTGCCAGCAGTACAGGTGGACAAAACACTGAAGCTTTCTTT. Translated: CASSTGGQNTEAFF.

This clonotype was detected a few times. As DNA, the CDR3 is TGTGCCAGCAGCCAAGAGTCAGGGGTCAATCAGCCCCAGCATTTT. It is translated as CASSQESGVNQPQHF. This chain uses TRBV4-2 with TRBJ1-5; tentative D call: TRBD1 (6 bases). The CDR3 is made up of 15 amino acids. V dropped 0 bases and J dropped 3 bases, with 9 bases sitting between them. Germline V lookup: CDR1 LGHNA, CDR2 YNFKEQ.

This clonotype was picked up a small number of times. Being one base from a much bigger clone, this may be a read error. The chain employs TRBV5-6 and TRBJ1-1; D unclear. The CDR3 is 13 amino acids. Germline V lookup: CDR1 SGHDT, CDR2 YYEEEE. CDR3 region: CASNLEMNTEAFF. CDR3 bases: TGTGCCAGCAACTTGGAAATGAACACTGAAGCTTTCTTT.

This sequence joins TRBV4-3 and TRBJ2-1, with TRBD2 matching over 12 bases. V lost 1 base to trimming and J lost 8 bases; unmatched junction nucleotides: 9. In germline, CDR1 is LGHNA, CDR2 YSLEER. This CDR3 comprises 17 residues. The CDR3 protein is CASSQGFASGRAYEQFF. Here the CDR3 DNA reads TGCGCCAGCAGCCAAGGTTTCGCTAGCGGGAGGGCTTATGAGCAGTTCTTC.

This chain uses TRBV27 with TRBJ2-5; the D is unclear. Judging by the DNA end, TRBJ2-1 fits better; the J call may be wrong. The CDR3 runs to 14 residues. Germline lookup yields CDR1 MNHEY and CDR2 SMNVEV (reference sequence). CDR3 residues: CASSLSMTGNEQFF. The CDR3 DNA follows: TGTGCCAGCAGTTTATCGATGACTGGCAATGAGCAGTTCTTC.